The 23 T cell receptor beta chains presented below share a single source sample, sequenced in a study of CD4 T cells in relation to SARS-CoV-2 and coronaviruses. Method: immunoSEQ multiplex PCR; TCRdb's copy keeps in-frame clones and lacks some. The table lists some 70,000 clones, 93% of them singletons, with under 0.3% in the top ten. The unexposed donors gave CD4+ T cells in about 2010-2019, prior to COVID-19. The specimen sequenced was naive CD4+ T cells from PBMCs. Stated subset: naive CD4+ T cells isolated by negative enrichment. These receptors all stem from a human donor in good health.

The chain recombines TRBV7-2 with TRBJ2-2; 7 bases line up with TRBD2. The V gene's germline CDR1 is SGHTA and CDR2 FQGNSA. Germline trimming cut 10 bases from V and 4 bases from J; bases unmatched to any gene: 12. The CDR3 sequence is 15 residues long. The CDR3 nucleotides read TGTGCCACCAAAACGGCCAGCGGGATCACCGGGGAGCTGTTTTTT. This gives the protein CATKTASGITGELFF.

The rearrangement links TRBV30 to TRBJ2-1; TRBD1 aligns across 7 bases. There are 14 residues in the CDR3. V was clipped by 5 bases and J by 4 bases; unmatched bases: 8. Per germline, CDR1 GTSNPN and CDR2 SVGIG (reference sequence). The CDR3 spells CAWQEGQIYNEQFF. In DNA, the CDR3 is TGTGCCTGGCAAGAGGGACAGATTTACAATGAGCAGTTCTTC.

The CDR3, as DNA: TGCGCCAGCAGCTTAGGGCTAGCGGGGGCGTTAACAGTGGAGACGCAGTATTTT. Its protein product is CASSLGLAGALTVETQYF. The V and J genes are TRBV5-1 and TRBJ2-3, with 10 nucleotides matching TRBD2. Germline CDR1 SGHRS, CDR2 YFSETQ. V shed 2 bases, J shed 9 bases, and the junction held 18 bases outside the gene matches. This CDR3 is built from 18 residues.

CDR3 sequence reads: CASRRTWDTVYGYTF. CDR3 sequence (DNA): TGTGCCAGCAGGCGAACCTGGGACACAGTCTATGGCTACACCTTC. The rearrangement links TRBV27 to TRBJ1-2; tentative D call: TRBD1 (6 bases). The CDR3 totals 15 residues. V lost 6 bases, J lost 4 bases, and 18 bases lay in between. Germline values: CDR1 MNHEY, CDR2 SMNVEV (reference sequence).

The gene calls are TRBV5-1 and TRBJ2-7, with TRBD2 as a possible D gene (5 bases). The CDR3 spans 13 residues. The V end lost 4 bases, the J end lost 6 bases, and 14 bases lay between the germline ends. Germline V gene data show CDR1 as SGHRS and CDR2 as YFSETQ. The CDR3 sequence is CASSEGLTGEQYF. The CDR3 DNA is TGCGCCAGCAGCGAGGGCCTCACCGGCGAGCAGTACTTC.

CDR3 sequence: CASSQRTSGGSSYNEQFF. The CDR3 DNA reads as TGCGCCAGCAGCCAACGGACTAGCGGGGGCAGCTCCTACAATGAGCAGTTCTTC. The chain is built from TRBV4-3 and TRBJ2-1; TRBD2 agrees at 13 bases. CDR1 LGHNA and CDR2 YSLEER come from the germline V gene. V dropped 2 bases and J dropped 0; count of bases not matched to a gene: 4. The CDR3 is 18 residues long.

CDR3 region: CSVRTEGYGYTF. Here the CDR3 DNA reads TGCAGCGTTCGGACCGAAGGCTATGGCTACACCTTC. The V gene is TRBV29-1, the J gene TRBJ1-2, with unresolved D. The CDR3 runs to 12 residues. The germline V gene has CDR1 SQVTM and CDR2 ANQGSEA. Trimming removed 5 bases at V and 4 bases at J, with 11 bases between.

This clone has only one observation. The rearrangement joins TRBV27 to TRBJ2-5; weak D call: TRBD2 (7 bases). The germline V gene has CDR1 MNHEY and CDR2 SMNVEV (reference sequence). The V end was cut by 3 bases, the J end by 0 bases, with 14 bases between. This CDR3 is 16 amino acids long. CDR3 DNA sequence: TGTGCCAGCAGTTTGCTAGGGGGGACTAACCAAGAGACCCAGTACTTC. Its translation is CASSLLGGTNQETQYF.

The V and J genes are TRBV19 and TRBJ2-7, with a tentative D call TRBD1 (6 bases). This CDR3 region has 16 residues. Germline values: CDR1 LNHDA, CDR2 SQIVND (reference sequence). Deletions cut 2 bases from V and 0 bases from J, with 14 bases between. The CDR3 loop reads CASSISHRVSSYEQYF. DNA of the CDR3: TGTGCCAGTAGTATATCCCACAGGGTGAGCTCCTACGAGCAGTACTTC.

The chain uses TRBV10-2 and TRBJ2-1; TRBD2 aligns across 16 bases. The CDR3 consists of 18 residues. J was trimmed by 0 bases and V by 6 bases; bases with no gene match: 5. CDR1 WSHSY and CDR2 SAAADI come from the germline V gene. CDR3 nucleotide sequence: TGCGCCAGCAGGGCCGGGACTAGCGGGAGGGCCTCCTACAATGAGCAGTTCTTC. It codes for CASRAGTSGRASYNEQFF.

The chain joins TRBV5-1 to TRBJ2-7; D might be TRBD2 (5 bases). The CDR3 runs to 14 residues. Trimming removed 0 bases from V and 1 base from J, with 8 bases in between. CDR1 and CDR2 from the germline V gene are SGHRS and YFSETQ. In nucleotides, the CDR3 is TGCGCCAGCAGCTTGGGAGTAGCGTCCTACGAGCAGTACTTC. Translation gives CASSLGVASYEQYF.

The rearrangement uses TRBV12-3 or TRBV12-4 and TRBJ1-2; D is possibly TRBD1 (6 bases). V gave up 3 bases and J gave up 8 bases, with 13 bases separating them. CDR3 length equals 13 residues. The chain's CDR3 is CASSLEAGDGYTF. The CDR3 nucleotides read TGTGCCAGCAGTTTGGAGGCAGGGGACGGCTACACCTTC.

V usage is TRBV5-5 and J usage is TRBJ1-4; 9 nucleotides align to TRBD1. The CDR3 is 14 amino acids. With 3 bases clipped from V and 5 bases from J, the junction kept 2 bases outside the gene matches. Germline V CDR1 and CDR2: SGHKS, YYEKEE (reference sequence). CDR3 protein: CASSWTGANEKLFF. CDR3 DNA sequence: TGTGCCAGCAGCTGGACAGGGGCCAATGAAAAACTGTTTTTT.

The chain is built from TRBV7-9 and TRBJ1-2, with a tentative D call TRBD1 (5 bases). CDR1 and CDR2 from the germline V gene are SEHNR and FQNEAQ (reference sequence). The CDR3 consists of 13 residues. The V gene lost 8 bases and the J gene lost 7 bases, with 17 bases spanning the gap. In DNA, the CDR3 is TGTGCCAGCCGACTGTTGGAGGGGCTTGGCTACACCTTC. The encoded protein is CASRLLEGLGYTF.

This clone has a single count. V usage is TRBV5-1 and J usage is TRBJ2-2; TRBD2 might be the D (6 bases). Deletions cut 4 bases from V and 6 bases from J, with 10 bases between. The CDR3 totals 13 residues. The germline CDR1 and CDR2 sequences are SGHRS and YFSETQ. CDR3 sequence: CASSPPGAGELFF. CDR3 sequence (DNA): TGCGCCAGCAGCCCCCCGGGGGCCGGGGAGCTGTTTTTT.

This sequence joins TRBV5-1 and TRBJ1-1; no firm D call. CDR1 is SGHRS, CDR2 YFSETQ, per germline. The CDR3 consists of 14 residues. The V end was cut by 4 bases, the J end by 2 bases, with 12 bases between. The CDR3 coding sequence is TGCGCCAGCAGCCACAGCCCACAAAACACTGAAGCTTTCTTT. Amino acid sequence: CASSHSPQNTEAFF.

For the CDR3, the DNA is TGTGCCAGCAGTTTAAGGACAGTTCTGGAGCAGTACTTC. This codes for CASSLRTVLEQYF. This chain joins TRBV28 and TRBJ2-7; D may be TRBD1 (6 bases). Germline CDR1 is MDHEN and CDR2 is SYDVKM. The CDR3 is made up of 13 amino acids. The ends were cut back, 2 bases at V and 7 bases at J, with 12 bases in the middle.

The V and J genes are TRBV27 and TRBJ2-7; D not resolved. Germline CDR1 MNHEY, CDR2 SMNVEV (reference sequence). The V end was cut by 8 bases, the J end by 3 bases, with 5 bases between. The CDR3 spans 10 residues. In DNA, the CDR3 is TGTGCCAGCGGATTCTACGAGCAGTACTTC. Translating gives CASGFYEQYF.

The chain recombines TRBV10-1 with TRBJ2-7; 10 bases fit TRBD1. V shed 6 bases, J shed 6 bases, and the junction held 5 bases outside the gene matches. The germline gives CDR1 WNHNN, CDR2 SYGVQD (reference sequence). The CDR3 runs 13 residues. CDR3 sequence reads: CASSRTGGGEQYF. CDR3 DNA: TGCGCCAGCAGCAGGACAGGGGGAGGCGAGCAGTACTTC.

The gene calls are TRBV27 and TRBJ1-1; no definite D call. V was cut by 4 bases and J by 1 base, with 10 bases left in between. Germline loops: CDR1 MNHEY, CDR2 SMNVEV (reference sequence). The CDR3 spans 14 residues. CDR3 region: CASSSSRRNTEAFF. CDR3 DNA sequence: TGTGCCAGCAGTTCTTCCCGACGGAACACTGAAGCTTTCTTT.

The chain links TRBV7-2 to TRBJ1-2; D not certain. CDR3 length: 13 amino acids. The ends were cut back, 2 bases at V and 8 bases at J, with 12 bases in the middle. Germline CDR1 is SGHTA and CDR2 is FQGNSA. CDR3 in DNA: TGTGCCAGCAGCTTAATGAGCGTGGCGGGCTACACCTTC. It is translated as CASSLMSVAGYTF. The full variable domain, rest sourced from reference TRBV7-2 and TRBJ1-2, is GAGVSQSPSNKVTEKGKDVELRCDPISGHTALYWYRQSLGQGLEFLIYFQGNSAPDKSGLPSDRFSAERTGGSVSTLTIQRTQQEDSAVYLCASSLMSVAGYTFGSGTRLTVV.

The CDR3 region has the DNA TGTGCCAGCAGCTTAGTAGGCACAGATACGCAGTATTTT. It specifies CASSLVGTDTQYF. V is TRBV7-2 and J is TRBJ2-3; D gene unclear. V shed 1 base and J shed 1 base, with 3 bases lying between them. The germline V gene encodes CDR1 SGHTA and CDR2 FQGNSA. The CDR3 spans 13 residues.

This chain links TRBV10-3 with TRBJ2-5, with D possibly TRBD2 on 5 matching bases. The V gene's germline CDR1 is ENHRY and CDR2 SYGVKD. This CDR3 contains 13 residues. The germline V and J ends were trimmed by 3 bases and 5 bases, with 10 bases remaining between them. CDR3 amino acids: CAISDVLGETQYF. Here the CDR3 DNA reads TGTGCCATCAGTGACGTACTAGGGGAGACCCAGTACTTC.